The TCR beta chain described here comes from a study of response to subunit inactivated influenza vaccine. Findings and caveats of the study: Few new T cells, the authors suggested, are recruited by each seasonal influenza vaccination.

This clonotype was observed a few times. No antigen is known for it. V was pared by 2 bases and J by 5 bases, with 6 bases of the junction left unmatched. Germline CDR1 reads SGHRS; CDR2 reads YFSETQ. The CDR3 is 14 residues long. TCRdb independently ran MiXCR on the RT-PCR reads; one entry per CDR3 protein. This table holds roughly 650,000 distinct CDR3 sequences, 14% found once. This clonotype originated in a man between 45 and 60 years old who received an inactivated influenza vaccine. The chain couples TRBV5-1 to TRBJ2-7; 8 bases agree with TRBD1. The sequences come from PBMCs from blood, collected less than 15 days before vaccination. CDR3: CASSFFRDRNEQYF. The CDR3 DNA reads TGCGCCAGCAGCTTTTTCCGGGACAGGAACGAGCAGTACTTC. Full variable domain (remainder filled in from reference TRBV5-1 and TRBJ2-7): KAGVTQTPRYLIKTRGQQVTLSCSPISGHRSVSWYQQTPGQGLQFLFEYFSETQRNKGNFPGRFSGRQFSNSRSEMNVSTLELGDSALYLCASSFFRDRNEQYFGPGTRLTVT.